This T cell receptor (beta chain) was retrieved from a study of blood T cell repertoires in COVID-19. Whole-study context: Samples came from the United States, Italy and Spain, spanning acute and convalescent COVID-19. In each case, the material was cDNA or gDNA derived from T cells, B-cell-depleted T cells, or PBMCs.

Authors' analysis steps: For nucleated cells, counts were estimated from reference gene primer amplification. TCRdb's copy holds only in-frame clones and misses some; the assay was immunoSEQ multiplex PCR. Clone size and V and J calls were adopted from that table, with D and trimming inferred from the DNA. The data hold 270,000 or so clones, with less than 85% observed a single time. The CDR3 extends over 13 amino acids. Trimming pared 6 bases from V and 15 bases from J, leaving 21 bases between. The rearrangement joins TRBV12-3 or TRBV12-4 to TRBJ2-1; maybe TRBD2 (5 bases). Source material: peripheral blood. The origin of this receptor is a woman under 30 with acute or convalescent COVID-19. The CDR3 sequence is CASSIQPDTEGFF. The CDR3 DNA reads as TGTGCCAGCAGCATACAACCTGACACCGAGGGGTTCTTC.